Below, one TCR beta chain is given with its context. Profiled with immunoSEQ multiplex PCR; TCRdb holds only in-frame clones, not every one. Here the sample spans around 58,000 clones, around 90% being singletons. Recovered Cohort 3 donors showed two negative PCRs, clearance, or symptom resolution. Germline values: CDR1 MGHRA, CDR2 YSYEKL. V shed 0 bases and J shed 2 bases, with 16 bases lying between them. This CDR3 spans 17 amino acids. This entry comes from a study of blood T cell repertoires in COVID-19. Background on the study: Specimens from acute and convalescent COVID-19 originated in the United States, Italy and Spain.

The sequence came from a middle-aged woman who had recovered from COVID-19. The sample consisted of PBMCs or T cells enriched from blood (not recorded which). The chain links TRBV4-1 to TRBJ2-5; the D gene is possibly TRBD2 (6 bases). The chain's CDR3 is CASSQDPAGTLQETQYF. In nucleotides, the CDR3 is TGCGCCAGCAGCCAAGATCCGGCCGGGACTTTACAAGAGACCCAGTACTTC.